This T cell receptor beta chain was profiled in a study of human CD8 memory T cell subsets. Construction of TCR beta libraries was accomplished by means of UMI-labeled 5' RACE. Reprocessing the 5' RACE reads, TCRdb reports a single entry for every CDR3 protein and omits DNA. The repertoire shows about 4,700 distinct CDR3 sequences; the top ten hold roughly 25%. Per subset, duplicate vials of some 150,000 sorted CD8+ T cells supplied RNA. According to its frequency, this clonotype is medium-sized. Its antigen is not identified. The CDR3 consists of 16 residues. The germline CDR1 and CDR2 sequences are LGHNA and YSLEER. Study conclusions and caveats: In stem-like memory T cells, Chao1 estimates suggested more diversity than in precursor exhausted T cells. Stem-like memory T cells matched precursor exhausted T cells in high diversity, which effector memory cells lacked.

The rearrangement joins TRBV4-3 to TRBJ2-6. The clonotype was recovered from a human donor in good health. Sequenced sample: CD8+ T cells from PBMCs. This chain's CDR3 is CASSQDGSSGANVLTF.